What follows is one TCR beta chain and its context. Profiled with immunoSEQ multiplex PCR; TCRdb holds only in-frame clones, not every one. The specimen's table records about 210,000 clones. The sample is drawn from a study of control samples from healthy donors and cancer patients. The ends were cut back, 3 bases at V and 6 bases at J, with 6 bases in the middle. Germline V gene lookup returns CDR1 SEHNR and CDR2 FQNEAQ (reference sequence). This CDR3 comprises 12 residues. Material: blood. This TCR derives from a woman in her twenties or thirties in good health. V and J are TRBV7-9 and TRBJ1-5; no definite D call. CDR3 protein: CASSFPGQPQHF. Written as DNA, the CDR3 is TGTGCCAGCAGCTTCCCCGGTCAGCCCCAGCATTTT. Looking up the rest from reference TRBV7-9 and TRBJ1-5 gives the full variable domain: DTGVSQNPRHKITKRGQNVTFRCDPISEHNRLYWYRQTLGQGPEFLTYFQNEAQLEKSRLLSDRFSAERPKGSFSTLEIQRTEQGDSAMYLCASSFPGQPQHFGDGTRLSIL.